This T cell receptor beta chain was found in a study of post-analysis software for immune sequencing data. Study overall: The patients showed relapsing-remitting, secondary progressive and progressive-relapsing multiple sclerosis courses. Study conclusions and caveats: Among multiple sclerosis patients, normalized Chao1 diversity was significantly below that of controls. Several TRBV segments occurring more often in patients than controls included TRBV5-6, TRBV5-1 and TRBV20-1. Those samples that were prepared in the same batch co-clustered strongly by F measure.

TCR beta cDNA libraries had unique molecular identifiers. Each batch of roughly 1 to 10 million T cells produced 500,000 to 600,000 cDNA molecules. A single record per CDR3 protein comes from TCRdb applying MiXCR to the PCR reads. The data contain about 400,000 distinct CDR3 sequences, about a third of them singletons. As concerns this clonotype: The antigen remains unidentified.

V lost 6 bases to trimming and J lost 2 bases, with 11 bases between them. Per the germline V gene, CDR1 is DFQATT and CDR2 is SNEGSKA (reference sequence). This CDR3 comprises 13 residues. The chain combines TRBV20-1 with TRBJ2-1; unclear D gene. The sequencing sample was made of blood. The sequence derives from a girl aged 5 to 17 with multiple sclerosis. The CDR3 DNA is TGCAGTGCCGGAACTATCACCTACAATGAGCAGTTCTTC. It translates to CSAGTITYNEQFF.